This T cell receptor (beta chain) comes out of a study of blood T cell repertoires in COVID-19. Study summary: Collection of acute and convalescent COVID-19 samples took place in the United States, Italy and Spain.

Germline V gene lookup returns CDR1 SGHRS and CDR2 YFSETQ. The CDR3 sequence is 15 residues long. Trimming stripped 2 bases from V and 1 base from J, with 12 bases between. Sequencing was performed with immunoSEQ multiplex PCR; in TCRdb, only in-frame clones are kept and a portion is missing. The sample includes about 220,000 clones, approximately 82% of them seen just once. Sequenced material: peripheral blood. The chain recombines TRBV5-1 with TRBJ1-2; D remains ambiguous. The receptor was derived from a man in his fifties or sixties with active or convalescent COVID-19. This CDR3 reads CASSFLAGNNYGYTF. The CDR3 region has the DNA TGCGCCAGCAGCTTCCTTGCGGGCAATAACTATGGCTACACCTTC.